This T cell receptor (beta chain) originates from a study of tumor and adjacent non-tumor tissue in lung cancer. Across the study: Stage I to III disease affected 9 to 10 men and roughly 5 women aged about 31 to 85.

Per germline, CDR1 SGHAT and CDR2 FQNNGV. The CDR3 has 17 amino acids. Remarks on this clonotype: An end of the junction differs from the germline gene, which may be a read error.

The library came from three nested PCR rounds adapted from ARM-PCR protocols. TCRdb ran MiXCR on the multiplex PCR reads and lists one entry per CDR3 protein. The sample has tens of thousands of distinct CDR3 sequences; approximately 77% are singletons. No cell sorting was done before RNA was extracted from the tissue. The rearrangement uses TRBV11-2 and TRBJ1-6, with D possibly being TRBD1 (6 bases). The sequence came from a woman aged 40 to 49 with non-small cell lung cancer. Sequenced sample: lung tumor tissue. The CDR3 bases are TGTGACAGCAGCCTCACCTTCGGGGGCGCTCTTAATTCACCCCTCCACTTT. It yields the protein CDSSLTFGGALNSPLHF. The full variable domain, in which reference TRBV11-2 and TRBJ1-6 provide the parts outside the CDR3, is EAGVAQSPRYKIIEKRQSVAFWCNPISGHATLYWYQQILGQGPKLLIQFQNNGVVDDSQLPKDRFSAERLKGVDSTLKIQPAKLEDSAVYLCDSSLTFGGALNSPLHFGNGTRLTVT.